This T cell receptor (beta chain) was identified in a study of CD4 T cell repertoires in COVID-19. Data came from immunoSEQ multiplex PCR; TCRdb stores just in-frame clones and leaves some out. The data contain about 75,000 clones, under 90% of them singletons. Details on this clone: Its specificity is unknown.

The CDR3 is 16 residues long. Between the trimmed V and J ends, which lost 4 bases and 0 bases, there was a span of 13 bases. The germline V gene encodes CDR1 KGHSH and CDR2 LQKENI. Samples came from patients recovered from mild-to-severe COVID-19. Sequencing was done directly on freshly isolated, uncultured memory T cells. Regarding the study as a whole: Suggested intraclonal diversification: top SARS-CoV-2-reactive clonotypes appeared in two or three memory subsets. Some SARS-CoV-2 clonotypes, between 7 and 25%, recurred in SARS-CoV and/or HKU1 cultures.

This TCR was sampled from a human donor who had COVID-19. The genes are TRBV18 and TRBJ1-3, with D tentatively TRBD1 (6 bases). The sequencing here drew on CD4+ T cells from peripheral blood, taken after recovery from COVID-19. CDR3 protein: CASSLNPTGSGNTIYF. Written as DNA, the CDR3 is TGTGCCAGCTCACTTAACCCGACAGGCTCTGGAAACACCATATATTTT.